The rows below give T cell receptor beta chains drawn from one sample of a study of regulatory T cells in long-lasting Graves disease. TCRdb re-derived calls from the multiplex PCR reads in MiXCR, one entry per CDR3 protein. The sample carries a few hundred thousand distinct CDR3 sequences, roughly 14% recorded once. In addition, the sample was reused for a study of T cells in Graves' hyperthyroidism and ophthalmopathy.

The sample consisted of peripheral blood mononuclear cells (PBMCs), taken at new diagnosis, from a patient treated with antithyroid drugs. The receptors originated from a man aged 25 to 40 with Graves disease. The CDR3 runs from the conserved cysteine through the conserved F or W.

V gene: TRBV11-2
CDR3 protein: CASSLLVNTEAFF

V gene: TRBV12-3/TRBV12-4
CDR3 protein: CASSLTRQEPDEQYF

V gene: TRBV12-3/TRBV12-4
CDR3 protein: CASRTGTSGTLPLPTQYF

V gene: TRBV13
CDR3 protein: CASSTGTTNEKLFF

V gene: TRBV6-1
CDR3 protein: CASSEVWADPDTYEQYF

V gene: TRBV6-2/TRBV6-3
CDR3 protein: CASSVVAGRGTDTQYF

V gene: TRBV9
CDR3 protein: CASSVDPAGVSEQFF

V gene: TRBV19
CDR3 protein: CASSIVLARGNEQFF

V gene: TRBV30
CDR3 protein: CAWSGTGGYQPQHF

V gene: TRBV28
CDR3 protein: CASTRKGLEQYF

V gene: TRBV10-3
CDR3 protein: CAIAGWSTDTQYF

V gene: TRBV5-1
CDR3 protein: CASSLGTLAITDTQYF

V gene: TRBV12-3/TRBV12-4
CDR3 protein: CASSFRADSYGYTF

V gene: TRBV18
CDR3 protein: CASSPALKETQYF

V gene: TRBV12-3/TRBV12-4
CDR3 protein: CASSSSGATNTGELFF

V gene: TRBV20-1
CDR3 protein: CSARDSERDYEQYF

V gene: TRBV6-1
CDR3 protein: CASSPLAGEGYEQYF

V gene: TRBV10-3
CDR3 protein: CAIGTSGIADTQYF

V gene: TRBV29-1
CDR3 protein: CSVGGLSGNTIYF

V gene: TRBV18
CDR3 protein: CASSAGGELFF

V gene: TRBV6-2/TRBV6-3
CDR3 protein: CASSDRGLAGGSTSEQYF

V gene: TRBV6-1
CDR3 protein: CASHLRGLQDEQYF

V gene: TRBV12-3/TRBV12-4
CDR3 protein: CASSLVSIYEQYF

V gene: TRBV10-1
CDR3 protein: CASSGRAVNTEAFF

V gene: TRBV14
CDR3 protein: CASSQVLENPEAFF

V gene: TRBV5-4
CDR3 protein: CASSLEARADTQYF

V gene: TRBV27
CDR3 protein: CASSLSRGGKNIQYF

V gene: TRBV5-5
CDR3 protein: CARTPGGEDSPLHF

V gene: TRBV10-2
CDR3 protein: CASTEPGYSYEQYF

V gene: TRBV7-9
CDR3 protein: CASSRQGFGNEQFF

V gene: TRBV7-3
CDR3 protein: CASSLMGTNNEQFF

V gene: TRBV27
CDR3 protein: CASSFGGSSGNTIYF

V gene: TRBV6-4
CDR3 protein: CASSDSTNGGDTQYF

V gene: TRBV2
CDR3 protein: CASSEGQFNSPLHF

V gene: TRBV7-9
CDR3 protein: CASSLALGGVTNTEAFF

V gene: TRBV13
CDR3 protein: CASSTMDSGPRADTQYF

V gene: TRBV13
CDR3 protein: CASSLGSQDGLNF

V gene: TRBV18
CDR3 protein: CASSFSGASYEQYF

V gene: TRBV15
CDR3 protein: CATSRPARNEQFF

V gene: TRBV6-1
CDR3 protein: CAGNRGLHSPLHF

V gene: TRBV20-1
CDR3 protein: CSAPRLAGTHYQETQYF

V gene: TRBV27
CDR3 protein: CASRRLAWEQFF

V gene: TRBV25-1
CDR3 protein: CASSESPALEQYF

V gene: TRBV2
CDR3 protein: CATPAGVRNEQYF

V gene: TRBV6-5
CDR3 protein: CASSYSGDFYEQYF

V gene: TRBV9
CDR3 protein: CASSAQQGYEQYF

V gene: TRBV7-9
CDR3 protein: CASSKDGKRTGELFF

V gene: TRBV3-1
CDR3 protein: CASSRGQSQGGYTF

V gene: TRBV6-2/TRBV6-3
CDR3 protein: CASSYSTGVGWEKLFF

V gene: TRBV9
CDR3 protein: CASAPGQGYNEQFF

V gene: TRBV7-2
CDR3 protein: CASSLSSIPTYEQYF

V gene: TRBV12-3/TRBV12-4
CDR3 protein: CASSLGRKDYEQYF

V gene: TRBV2
CDR3 protein: CASRGADTQYF